This TCR beta chain stems from a study of cytomegalovirus exposure and HLA in healthy donors. The PCR had 60 Vbeta and 13 Jbeta primers. The table came from immunoSEQ multiplex PCR; TCRdb's copy has only in-frame clones and leaves some out. This table holds roughly 160,000 clones, approximately 84% found once. CDR1 SGHRS and CDR2 YFSETQ come from the germline V gene. This CDR3 region has 12 residues. The V segment lost 4 bases and the J segment 6 bases; nucleotides outside the gene matches: 4. For this clone: The antigen is not known.

Study observations and caveats: Excluded were some V segments that proved indistinguishable, including TRBV6-2 and TRBV6-3. Reports described diagnosis of cytomegalovirus status by the classifier as highly specific and sensitive.

Everyone who donated was a healthy bone marrow donor. This sequence originates from a man aged 25 to 40 in good health and CMV-seropositive. Sequences were obtained from PBMCs. The V and J genes are TRBV5-1 and TRBJ2-7; 7 bases align to TRBD1. CDR3 DNA sequence: TGCGCCAGCAGCCCGACAGGGACCGAGCAGTACGTC. It encodes CASSPTGTEQYV.